The present entry profiles one T cell receptor beta chain with its context. The antigen it binds to is not known. This sample is part of a study of T cells expressing NK-cell markers (dated by TCRdb to 2020 to 2021). For the wider study: TCR beta-chain repertoires were profiled in sorted CD3+CD56+NKG2C+, CD3+CD56+NKG2C- and CD3+CD56-NKG2C+ T-cell subsets from eight donors. The libraries were sequenced on Illumina HiSeq 2000/2500, MiSeq or NextSeq, producing 2 x 150 bp reads. Among the eight sequenced donors, only one was HCMV-seronegative, while the other seven were HCMV-seropositive. The eight sequenced donors were randomly selected healthy volunteers, three men and five women.

To determine HCMV serostatus, a commercial ELISA kit was used to detect HCMV-specific IgG in serum. Peripheral blood mononuclear cells were isolated from blood by Ficoll density gradient centrifugation. Sequenced using an Illumina HiSeq 2000. TCR beta cDNA libraries were prepared using 5'RACE template switching, which introduced a universal primer site and unique molecular identifiers. cDNA synthesis was primed from the TCR beta constant segment, followed by two successive PCR amplification steps. As for how the authors treated the data: MIGEC was used to demultiplex reads and group reads by UMI, and MiTCR was used to assemble and quantify clonotypes. To exclude erroneous sequences, only TCR cDNA sequences supported by at least two reads were retained. Downstream repertoire analysis used the tcR package, and clonotypes were matched across fractions by CDR3 nucleotide sequence plus V segment. Antigen specificity was annotated against VDJdb with VDJmatch, allowing one amino acid substitution in CDR3. The reads, reprocessed by TCRdb, yield one row per CDR3 protein sequence and no DNA. Clone size and V and J calls follow TCRdb, not the original study. The table for this sample lists around 550,000 distinct CDR3 sequences. The leading ten clones occupy roughly 3.5% of the sample.

What the study reported, not specific to this receptor: Those dominant clonotypes were again the most abundant among CD3+CD56-NKG2C+ cells in a handful of donors, at about 25-60.1%. For more than 5 donors, the dominant CD3+CD56+NKG2C+ clonotypes were among the top 10 CD8+ clonotypes and accounted for about 1.0-7.5% of CD8+ T cells. It remained unclear whether the expanded NKG2C-expressing T cell clones were specific for HCMV antigens.

The sequencing input was blood T cells: a sorted CD56 or NKG2C T cell subset, CD4+ or CD8+ T cells, or bulk PBMC T cells (not recorded which). The sequence was obtained from a man between 18 and 35 years old in good health. Donor details come from another sample of the same person, matched by shared clones.

The CDR3 region has the sequence CASSLEPGLGANEQFF. Here the chain combines TRBV5-1 and TRBJ2-1; the TCRdb call, TRBD2, lacks DNA for checking. Via the germline V gene, CDR1 is SGHRS and CDR2 YFSETQ. Taken from cysteine to phenylalanine, the CDR3 has 16 residues. No DNA sequence is on record.